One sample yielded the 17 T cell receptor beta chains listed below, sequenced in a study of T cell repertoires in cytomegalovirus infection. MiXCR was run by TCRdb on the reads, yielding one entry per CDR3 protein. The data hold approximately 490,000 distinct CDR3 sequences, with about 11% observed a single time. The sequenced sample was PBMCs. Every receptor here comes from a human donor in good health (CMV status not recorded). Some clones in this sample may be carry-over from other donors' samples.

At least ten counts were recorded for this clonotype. This CDR3 is CASSLARGSDEQYF. The CDR3 DNA is TGTGCCAGCAGTTTGGCCAGGGGATCGGACGAGCAGTACTTC. The chain has TRBV28 and TRBJ2-7, with D tentatively TRBD1 (6 bases). V was shortened by 3 bases and J by 5 bases, with 14 bases between the two germline ends. Germline CDR1 is MDHEN and CDR2 is SYDVKM. The CDR3 is 14 residues long. Based on the CDR3 plus reference TRBV28 and TRBJ2-7, the full variable domain is DVKVTQSSRYLVKRTGEKVFLECVQDMDHENMFWYRQDPGLGLRLIYFSYDVKMKEKGDIPEGYSVSREKKERFSLILESASTNQTSMYLCASSLARGSDEQYFGPGTRLTVT.

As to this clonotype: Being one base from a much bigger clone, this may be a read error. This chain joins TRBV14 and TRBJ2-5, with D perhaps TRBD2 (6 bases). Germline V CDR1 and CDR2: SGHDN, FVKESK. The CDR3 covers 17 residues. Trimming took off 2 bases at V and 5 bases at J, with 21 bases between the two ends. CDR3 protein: CASSQQRRGPSLETQYF. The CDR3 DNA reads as TGTGCCAGCAGCCAACAGAGGAGGGGTCCTTCCCTGGAGACCCAGTACTTC.

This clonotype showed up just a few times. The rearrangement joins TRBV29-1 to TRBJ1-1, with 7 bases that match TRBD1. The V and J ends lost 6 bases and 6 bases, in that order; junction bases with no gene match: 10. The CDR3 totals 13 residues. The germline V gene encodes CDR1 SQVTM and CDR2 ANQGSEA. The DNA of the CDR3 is TGCAGCGTCGCTCTAGGGGGCCCTGCTGAAGCTTTCTTT. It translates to CSVALGGPAEAFF.

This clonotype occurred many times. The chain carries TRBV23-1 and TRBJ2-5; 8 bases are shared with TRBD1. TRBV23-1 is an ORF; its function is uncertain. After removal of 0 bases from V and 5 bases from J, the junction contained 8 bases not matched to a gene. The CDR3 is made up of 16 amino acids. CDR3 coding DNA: TGCGCCAGCAGTCAATCAGAGAACAGGGGGAGGGAGACCCAGTACTTC. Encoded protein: CASSQSENRGRETQYF.

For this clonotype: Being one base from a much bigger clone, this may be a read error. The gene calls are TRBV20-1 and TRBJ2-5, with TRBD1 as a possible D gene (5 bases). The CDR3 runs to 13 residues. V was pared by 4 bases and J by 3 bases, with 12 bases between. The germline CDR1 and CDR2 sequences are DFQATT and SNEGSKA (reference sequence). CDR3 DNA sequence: TGCAGTGCTATACATGGGGCCAAAGAGACCCAGTACTTC. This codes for CSAIHGAKETQYF.

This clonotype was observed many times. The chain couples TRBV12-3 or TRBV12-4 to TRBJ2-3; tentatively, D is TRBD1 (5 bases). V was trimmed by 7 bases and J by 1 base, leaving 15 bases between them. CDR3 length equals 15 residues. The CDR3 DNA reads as TGTGCCAGCAACTTACAGGATCGGGGCACAGATACGCAGTATTTT. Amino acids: CASNLQDRGTDTQYF.

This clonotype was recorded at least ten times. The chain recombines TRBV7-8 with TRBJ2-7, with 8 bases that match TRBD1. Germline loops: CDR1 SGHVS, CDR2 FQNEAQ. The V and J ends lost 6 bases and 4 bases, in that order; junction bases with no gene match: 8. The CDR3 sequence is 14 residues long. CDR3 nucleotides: TGTGCCAGCAGTCTCCAGGGGGCCGGGTACGAGCAGTACTTC. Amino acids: CASSLQGAGYEQYF.

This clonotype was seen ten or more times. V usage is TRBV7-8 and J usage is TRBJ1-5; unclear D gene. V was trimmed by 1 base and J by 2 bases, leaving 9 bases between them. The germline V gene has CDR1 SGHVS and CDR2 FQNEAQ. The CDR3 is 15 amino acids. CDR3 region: CASSLVPRGNQPQHF. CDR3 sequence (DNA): TGTGCCAGCAGCTTAGTCCCCCGAGGCAATCAGCCCCAGCATTTT.

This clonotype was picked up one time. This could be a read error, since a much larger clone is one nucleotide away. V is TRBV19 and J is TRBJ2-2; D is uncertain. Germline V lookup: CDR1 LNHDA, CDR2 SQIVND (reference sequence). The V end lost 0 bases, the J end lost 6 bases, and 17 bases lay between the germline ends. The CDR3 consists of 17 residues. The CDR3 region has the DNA TGTGCCAGTAGTATAGATGTAGGCACCTCGGGCTCCGGGGAGCTGTTTTTT. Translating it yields CASSIDVGTSGSGELFF. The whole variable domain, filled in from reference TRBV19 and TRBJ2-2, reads DGGITQSPKYLFRKEGQNVTLSCEQNLNHDAMYWYRQDPGQGLRLIYYSQIVNDFQKGDIAEGYSVSREKKESFPLTVTSAQKNPTAFYLCASSIDVGTSGSGELFFGEGSRLTVL.

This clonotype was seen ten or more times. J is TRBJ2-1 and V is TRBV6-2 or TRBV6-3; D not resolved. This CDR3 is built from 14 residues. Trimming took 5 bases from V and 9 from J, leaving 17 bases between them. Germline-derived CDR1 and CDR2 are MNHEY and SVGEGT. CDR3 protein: CASSRAPLESEQFF. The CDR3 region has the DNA TGTGCCAGCAGTCGCGCGCCTTTGGAGAGTGAGCAGTTCTTC.

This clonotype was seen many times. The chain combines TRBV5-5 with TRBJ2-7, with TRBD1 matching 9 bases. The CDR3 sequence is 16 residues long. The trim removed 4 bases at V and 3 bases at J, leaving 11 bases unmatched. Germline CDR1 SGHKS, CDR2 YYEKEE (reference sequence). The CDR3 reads CASSPVAGQGLYEQYF. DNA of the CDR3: TGTGCCAGCAGCCCTGTGGCGGGACAGGGTCTCTACGAGCAGTACTTC.

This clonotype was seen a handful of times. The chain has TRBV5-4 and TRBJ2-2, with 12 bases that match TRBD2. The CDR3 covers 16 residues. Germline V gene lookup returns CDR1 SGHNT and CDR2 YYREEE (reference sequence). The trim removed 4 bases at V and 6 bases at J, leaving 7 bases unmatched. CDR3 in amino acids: CASSPGLAGTSGELFF. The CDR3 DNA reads TGTGCCAGCAGCCCCGGACTAGCGGGAACGTCCGGGGAGCTGTTTTTT.

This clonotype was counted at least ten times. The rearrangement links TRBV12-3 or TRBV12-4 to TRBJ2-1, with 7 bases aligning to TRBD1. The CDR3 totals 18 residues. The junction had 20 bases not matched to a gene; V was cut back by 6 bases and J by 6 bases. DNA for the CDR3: TGTGCCAGCAGCGCGGGCGGCTACAGGGGTTGGGACGCCAATGAGCAGTTCTTC. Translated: CASSAGGYRGWDANEQFF.

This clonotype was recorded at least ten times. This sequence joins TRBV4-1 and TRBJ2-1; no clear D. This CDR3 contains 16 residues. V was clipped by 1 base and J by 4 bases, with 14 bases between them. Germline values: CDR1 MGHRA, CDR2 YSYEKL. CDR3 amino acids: CASSQGDSLPYNEQFF. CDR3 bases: TGCGCCAGCAGCCAAGGTGACTCCCTCCCTTACAATGAGCAGTTCTTC.

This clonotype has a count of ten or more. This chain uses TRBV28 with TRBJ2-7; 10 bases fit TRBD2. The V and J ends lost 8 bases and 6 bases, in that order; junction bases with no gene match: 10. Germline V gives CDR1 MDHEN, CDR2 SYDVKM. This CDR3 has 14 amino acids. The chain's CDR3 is CASSALAGAGEQYF. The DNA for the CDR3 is TGTGCCAGCTCTGCCCTAGCGGGAGCTGGCGAGCAGTACTTC.

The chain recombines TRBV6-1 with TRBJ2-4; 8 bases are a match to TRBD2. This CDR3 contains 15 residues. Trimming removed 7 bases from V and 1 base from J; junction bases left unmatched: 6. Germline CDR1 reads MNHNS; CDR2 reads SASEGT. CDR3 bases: TGTGCCAGCAAAGGACTAGCTGGGGCCAAAAACATTCAGTACTTC. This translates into CASKGLAGAKNIQYF.

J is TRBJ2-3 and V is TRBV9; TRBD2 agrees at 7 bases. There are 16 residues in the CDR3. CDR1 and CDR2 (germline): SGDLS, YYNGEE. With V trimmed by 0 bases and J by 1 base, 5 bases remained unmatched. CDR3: CASSVVASGGTDTQYF. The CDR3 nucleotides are TGTGCCAGCAGCGTAGTAGCTAGCGGAGGCACAGATACGCAGTATTTT.